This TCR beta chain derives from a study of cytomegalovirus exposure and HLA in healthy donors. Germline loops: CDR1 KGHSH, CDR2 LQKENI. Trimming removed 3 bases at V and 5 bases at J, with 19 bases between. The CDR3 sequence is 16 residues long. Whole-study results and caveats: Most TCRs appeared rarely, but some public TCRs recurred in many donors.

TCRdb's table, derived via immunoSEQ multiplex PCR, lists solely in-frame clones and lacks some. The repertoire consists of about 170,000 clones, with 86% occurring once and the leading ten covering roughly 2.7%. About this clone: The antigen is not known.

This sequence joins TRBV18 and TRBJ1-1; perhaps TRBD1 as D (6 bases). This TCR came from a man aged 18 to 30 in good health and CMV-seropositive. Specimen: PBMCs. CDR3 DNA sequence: TGTGCCAGCTCACCTAAACAGGGAAAAAGGTGGACTGAAGCTTTCTTT. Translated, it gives CASSPKQGKRWTEAFF.